These T cell receptor beta chains were read from a single sample in a study of cytomegalovirus exposure and HLA in healthy donors. Profiling relied on immunoSEQ multiplex PCR, and the TCRdb table lists in-frame clones only, not all of them. This table holds around 150,000 clones, approximately 79% found once. The sequencing input was PBMCs. The receptors stem from a man between 35 and 55 years old in good health and CMV-seronegative. The CDR3 runs from the conserved cysteine through the conserved F or W. The order of the fields is D gene, J gene, clone size, CDR3 length, V gene, CDR3 DNA, CDR3 protein. D genes are given only for firm matches. Clone size, where shown, is once, few, many, or a class for clones that have expanded.

d_call: -; j_call: TRBJ2-5; clone_size: -; cdr3_length: 14; v_call: TRBV12-5; cdr3_nt: TGTGCTAGTGGCCCTACTATAACCGCGGAGACCCAGTACTTC; cdr3_aa: CASGPTITAETQYF
d_call: TRBD1; j_call: TRBJ2-7; clone_size: once; cdr3_length: 14; v_call: TRBV5-3; cdr3_nt: TGTGCCAGAAGCGGCCGGGACAGGGCCTACGAGCAGTACTTC; cdr3_aa: CARSGRDRAYEQYF
d_call: TRBD1; j_call: TRBJ1-5; clone_size: -; cdr3_length: 18; v_call: TRBV19; cdr3_nt: TGTGCCAGTAGTAAACAACCCGGGACAGGGTATCTTCATCAGCCCCAGCATTTT; cdr3_aa: CASSKQPGTGYLHQPQHF
d_call: TRBD2; j_call: TRBJ2-1; clone_size: -; cdr3_length: 16; v_call: TRBV29-1; cdr3_nt: TGCAGCGTTGAGGGGACTAGCGGGAGGGTCTACAATGAGCAGTTCTTC; cdr3_aa: CSVEGTSGRVYNEQFF
d_call: -; j_call: TRBJ2-2; clone_size: -; cdr3_length: 15; v_call: TRBV5-1; cdr3_nt: TGCGCCAGCAGCTCCGAAGGACTCCAAACCGGGGAGCTGTTTTTT; cdr3_aa: CASSSEGLQTGELFF
d_call: TRBD2; j_call: TRBJ2-3; clone_size: -; cdr3_length: 16; v_call: TRBV7-6; cdr3_nt: TGTGCCAGCAGCCCCGGTGGGCGGGAGCCCTCAGATACGCAGTATTTT; cdr3_aa: CASSPGGREPSDTQYF
d_call: -; j_call: TRBJ2-1; clone_size: few; cdr3_length: 14; v_call: TRBV11-3; cdr3_nt: TGTGCCAGCAGCTCCGACGAGGAGGGCAATGAGCAGTTCTTC; cdr3_aa: CASSSDEEGNEQFF
d_call: TRBD1; j_call: TRBJ2-7; clone_size: -; cdr3_length: 15; v_call: TRBV6-6; cdr3_nt: TGTGCCAGCAGCCAGGCCGGGACAGGACCCTACGAGCAGTACTTC; cdr3_aa: CASSQAGTGPYEQYF
d_call: TRBD1; j_call: TRBJ2-7; clone_size: -; cdr3_length: 14; v_call: TRBV5-6; cdr3_nt: TGTGCCAGCAGCGGGACAGGGGTCAACTACGAGCAGTACTTC; cdr3_aa: CASSGTGVNYEQYF
d_call: -; j_call: TRBJ2-3; clone_size: -; cdr3_length: 15; v_call: TRBV5-1; cdr3_nt: TGCGCCAGCAGCTTGGGCAGGGGCGGCACAGATACGCAGTATTTT; cdr3_aa: CASSLGRGGTDTQYF
d_call: -; j_call: TRBJ2-7; clone_size: -; cdr3_length: 14; v_call: TRBV10-3; cdr3_nt: TGTGCCATCAGTGCGGCAGGGGCCGACTACGAGCAGTACTTC; cdr3_aa: CAISAAGADYEQYF
d_call: -; j_call: TRBJ2-3; clone_size: -; cdr3_length: 14; v_call: TRBV7-2; cdr3_nt: TGTGCCAGCAGCTTATACCGGGGCACAGATACGCAGTATTTT; cdr3_aa: CASSLYRGTDTQYF
d_call: -; j_call: TRBJ2-3; clone_size: -; cdr3_length: 15; v_call: TRBV5-1; cdr3_nt: TGCGCCAGCAGCTTGGTTGGGGGCTTACCAGATACGCAGTATTTT; cdr3_aa: CASSLVGGLPDTQYF
d_call: -; j_call: TRBJ1-6; clone_size: -; cdr3_length: 15; v_call: TRBV7-9; cdr3_nt: TGTGCCAGCAAACCCGGTGAATCCTATAATTCACCCCTCCACTTT; cdr3_aa: CASKPGESYNSPLHF
d_call: TRBD1; j_call: TRBJ1-1; clone_size: -; cdr3_length: 16; v_call: TRBV11-2; cdr3_nt: TGTGCCAGCAGCAGGTTATTTGGACAGGGGGTAACTGAAGCTTTCTTT; cdr3_aa: CASSRLFGQGVTEAFF
d_call: TRBD1; j_call: TRBJ1-2; clone_size: -; cdr3_length: 19; v_call: TRBV27; cdr3_nt: TGTGCCAGCAGTTCCGAAGAAGGACAGGGGCCTATCTCTAACTATGGCTACACCTTC; cdr3_aa: CASSSEEGQGPISNYGYTF
d_call: TRBD2; j_call: TRBJ2-1; clone_size: -; cdr3_length: 13; v_call: TRBV6-5; cdr3_nt: TGTGCCAGCAGGCCCGGGGGGGGAGATGAGCAGTTCTTC; cdr3_aa: CASRPGGGDEQFF
d_call: -; j_call: TRBJ2-7; clone_size: -; cdr3_length: 15; v_call: TRBV27; cdr3_nt: TGTGCCAGCAGTTTATCCAGCGGGCCTACCTACGAGCAGTACTTC; cdr3_aa: CASSLSSGPTYEQYF
d_call: -; j_call: TRBJ2-2; clone_size: -; cdr3_length: 15; v_call: TRBV15; cdr3_nt: TGTGCCACCAGCAGAGCGAGCGCGAACACCGGGGAGCTGTTTTTT; cdr3_aa: CATSRASANTGELFF
d_call: TRBD2; j_call: TRBJ2-3; clone_size: few; cdr3_length: 17; v_call: TRBV2; cdr3_nt: TGTGCCAGCAAAACCGGACACACTAGCGAGGGAACAGATACGCAGTATTTT; cdr3_aa: CASKTGHTSEGTDTQYF
d_call: TRBD1; j_call: TRBJ2-7; clone_size: -; cdr3_length: 16; v_call: TRBV28; cdr3_nt: TGTGCCAGCAGCCCACAGGGGGTGAAAATAGCATACGAGCAGTACTTC; cdr3_aa: CASSPQGVKIAYEQYF
d_call: TRBD2; j_call: TRBJ2-1; clone_size: -; cdr3_length: 14; v_call: TRBV9; cdr3_nt: TGTGCCAGCACGAATAAAGCGGGAGGTCTCTCAAAGTTCTTC; cdr3_aa: CASTNKAGGLSKFF
d_call: TRBD2; j_call: TRBJ2-6; clone_size: -; cdr3_length: 15; v_call: TRBV5-1; cdr3_nt: TGCGCCAGCAGCGCTAGCGGGACTGGGGCCAACGGCCTGACTTTC; cdr3_aa: CASSASGTGANGLTF
d_call: -; j_call: TRBJ1-2; clone_size: once; cdr3_length: 15; v_call: TRBV27; cdr3_nt: TGTGCCAGCAGTTTTCTCAGGGAATTTAGCTATGGCTACACCTTC; cdr3_aa: CASSFLREFSYGYTF
d_call: TRBD2; j_call: TRBJ2-1; clone_size: -; cdr3_length: 15; v_call: TRBV18; cdr3_nt: TGTGCCAGCTCACCAGGGACTAGCGGTAGCAATGAGCAGTTCTTC; cdr3_aa: CASSPGTSGSNEQFF
d_call: -; j_call: TRBJ1-1; clone_size: -; cdr3_length: 13; v_call: TRBV2; cdr3_nt: TGTGCCAGCAGTGGTGAGATGAACACTGAAGCTTTCTTT; cdr3_aa: CASSGEMNTEAFF
d_call: -; j_call: TRBJ2-7; clone_size: -; cdr3_length: 14; v_call: TRBV5-4; cdr3_nt: TGTGCCAGCAGCGTACCCGGGAAGACTTACGAGCAGTACTTC; cdr3_aa: CASSVPGKTYEQYF
d_call: TRBD1; j_call: TRBJ1-5; clone_size: few; cdr3_length: 13; v_call: TRBV30; cdr3_nt: TGTGCCTGGAGTGTAGGGGGCGATCAGCCCCAGCATTTT; cdr3_aa: CAWSVGGDQPQHF